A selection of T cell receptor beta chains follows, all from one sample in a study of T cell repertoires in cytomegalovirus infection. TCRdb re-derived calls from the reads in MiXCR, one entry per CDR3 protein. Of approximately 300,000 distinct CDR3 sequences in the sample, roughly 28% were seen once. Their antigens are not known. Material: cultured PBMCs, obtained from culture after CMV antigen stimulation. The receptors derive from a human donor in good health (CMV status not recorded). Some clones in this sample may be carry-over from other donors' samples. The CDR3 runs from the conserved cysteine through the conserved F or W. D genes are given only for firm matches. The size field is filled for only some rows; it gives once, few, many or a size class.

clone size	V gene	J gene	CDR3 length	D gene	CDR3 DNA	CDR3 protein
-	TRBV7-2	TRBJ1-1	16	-	TGTGCCAGCAGGTGGGAAAACAGGATTTTGAACACTGAAGCTTTCTTT	CASRWENRILNTEAFF
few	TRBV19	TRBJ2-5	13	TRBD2	TGTGCCAGTCGGGTAGGCGGGGGAGAGACCCAGTACTTC	CASRVGGGETQYF
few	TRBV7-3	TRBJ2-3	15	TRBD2	TGTGCCAGCAGCTCCGGACTAGTTAGTACAGATACGCAGTATTTT	CASSSGLVSTDTQYF
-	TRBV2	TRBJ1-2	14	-	TGTGCCAGCAGTGTTGGGCAGCTAATGGGAGGCTACACCTTC	CASSVGQLMGGYTF
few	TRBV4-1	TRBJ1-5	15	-	TGCGCCAGCAGCCAAGTTGGGGGTGGCAATCAGCCCCAGCATTTT	CASSQVGGGNQPQHF
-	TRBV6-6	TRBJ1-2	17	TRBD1	TGTGCCAGCAGTGACCGGGACAGGATACCCGCCCCCTATGGCTACACCTTC	CASSDRDRIPAPYGYTF
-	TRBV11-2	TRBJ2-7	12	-	TGTGCCAGCAGCCTGATGGGGGCCGAGCAGTACTTC	CASSLMGAEQYF
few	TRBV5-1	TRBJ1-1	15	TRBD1	TGCGCCAGCAGCTGGGGGACAGGGCAGAACACTGAAGCTTTCTTT	CASSWGTGQNTEAFF
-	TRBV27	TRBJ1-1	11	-	TGTGCCGTACGGGGGCCCACTGAAGCTTTCTTT	CAVRGPTEAFF
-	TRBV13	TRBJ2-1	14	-	TGTGCCAGCAGCTGGGGGACTCTAAGGAATGAGCAGTTCTTC	CASSWGTLRNEQFF
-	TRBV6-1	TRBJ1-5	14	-	TGTGCCAGCACCGACCTGGACAGCAATCAGCCCCAGCATTTT	CASTDLDSNQPQHF
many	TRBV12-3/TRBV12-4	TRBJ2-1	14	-	TGTGCCAGCAGTGGAGCGGTTATCTACAATGAGCAGTTCTTC	CASSGAVIYNEQFF
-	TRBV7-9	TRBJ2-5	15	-	TGTGCCAGCAGCTTGGGGTGGGACAATAAGCAGACCCAGTACTTC	CASSLGWDNKQTQYF
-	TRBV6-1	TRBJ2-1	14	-	TGTGCCAGCACCAAGGGAAGCTCCTACAATGAGCAGTTCTTC	CASTKGSSYNEQFF
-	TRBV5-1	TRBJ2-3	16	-	TGCGCCAGCAGCTTGGCATGGCAGGGGAGCACAGATACGCAGTATTTT	CASSLAWQGSTDTQYF
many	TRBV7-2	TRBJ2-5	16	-	TGTGCCAGCAGCTTAGGGACGGGACTAAGGGGGGAGACCCAGTACTTC	CASSLGTGLRGETQYF
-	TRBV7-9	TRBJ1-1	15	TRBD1	TGTGCCAGCAGCGAGACAGGGGATGGGGGGACTGAAGCTTTCTTT	CASSETGDGGTEAFF
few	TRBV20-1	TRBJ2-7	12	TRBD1	TGCAGTGCCTTGGGACAGCTCTACGAGCAGTACTTC	CSALGQLYEQYF
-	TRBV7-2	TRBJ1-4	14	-	TGTGCCAGCAGCTTAGCGCGACATAATGAAAAACTGTTTTTT	CASSLARHNEKLFF
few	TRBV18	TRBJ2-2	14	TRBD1	TGTGCCAGCTCACGAAGGACAGGGACCGGGGAGCTGTTTTTT	CASSRRTGTGELFF
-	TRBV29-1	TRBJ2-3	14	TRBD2	TGCAGCGCGAGCGGGGAGTTAAGCACAGATACGCAGTATTTT	CSASGELSTDTQYF
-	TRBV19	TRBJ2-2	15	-	TGTGCCAGTAGTATTATCTCGGGGATGGGCGGGGAGCTGTTTTTT	CASSIISGMGGELFF
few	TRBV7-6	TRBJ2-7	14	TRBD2	TGTGCCAGCAGCCCGCGGGAGGCCGCCTACGAGCAGTACTTC	CASSPREAAYEQYF
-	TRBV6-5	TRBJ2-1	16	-	TGTGCCAGCAGGCTAGGTGGGGGCCTCTCCTACAATGAGCAGTTCTTC	CASRLGGGLSYNEQFF
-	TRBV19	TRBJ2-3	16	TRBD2	TGTGCCAGTAGTACCGAGGCCGGGGGGGGCACAGATACGCAGTATTTT	CASSTEAGGGTDTQYF
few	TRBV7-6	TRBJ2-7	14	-	TGTGCCAGCAGCCCCAACAGAGGGAGCGACGAGCAGTACTTC	CASSPNRGSDEQYF
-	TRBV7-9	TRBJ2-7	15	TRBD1	TGTGCCAGCAGCCCCCCCGGGACAGGGCCCTACGAGCAGTACTTC	CASSPPGTGPYEQYF
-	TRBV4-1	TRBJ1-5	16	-	TGCGCCAGCAGCCAAGACGCGTCAGGTTCTAATCAGCCCCAGCATTTT	CASSQDASGSNQPQHF
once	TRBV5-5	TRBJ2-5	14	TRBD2	TGTGCCAGCAGCCAGGGCGGGAGACGAGAGACCCAGTACTTC	CASSQGGRRETQYF
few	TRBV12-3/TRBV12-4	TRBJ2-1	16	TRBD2	TGTGCCAGCAGCCTGCCGGGTTCTAGCGGGGGGGGAGCGCAGTTCTTC	CASSLPGSSGGGAQFF
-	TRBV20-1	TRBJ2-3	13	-	TGCAGTGCTAGAGAATCAGTAGCAGATACGCAGTATTTT	CSARESVADTQYF
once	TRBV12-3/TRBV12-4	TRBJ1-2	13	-	TGTGCCAGCAGTGGCGGGACGGAAGGGGGCTACACCTTC	CASSGGTEGGYTF
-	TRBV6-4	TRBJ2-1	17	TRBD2	TGTGCCAGCAGCGCAGGCACTAGCGGTTCAGGTTCCAATGAGCAGTTCTTC	CASSAGTSGSGSNEQFF
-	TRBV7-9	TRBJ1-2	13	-	TGTGCCAGCAGCTTAGGATCGGGCGCGGAAAATCCTTTC	CASSLGSGAENPF
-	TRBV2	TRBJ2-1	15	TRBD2	TGTGCCAGCAGTGACGGGGGGACTAGAGACAATGAGCAGTTCTTC	CASSDGGTRDNEQFF
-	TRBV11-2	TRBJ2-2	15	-	TGTGCCAGCAGGCCCGGAGGAATGAGCACCGGGGAGCTGTTTTTT	CASRPGGMSTGELFF
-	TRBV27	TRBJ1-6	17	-	TGTGCCAGCAGTTTAAACCCTGCAGGGTCCAGCTATTCACCCCTCCACTTT	CASSLNPAGSSYSPLHF
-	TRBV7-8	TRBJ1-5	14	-	TGTGCCAGCAGCTTAGGAGGGGTCAATCAGCCCCAGCATTTT	CASSLGGVNQPQHF
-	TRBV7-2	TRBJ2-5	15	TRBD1	TGTGCCAGCAGCTCATATACAGGGGACCAAGAGACCCAGTACTTC	CASSSYTGDQETQYF
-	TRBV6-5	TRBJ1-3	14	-	TGTGCCAGCAGTTATTCCAGGCCTGGAAACACCATATATTTT	CASSYSRPGNTIYF
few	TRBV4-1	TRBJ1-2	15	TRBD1	TGCGCCAGCAGCCAAACAGGGGCCGTTAACTATGGCTACACCTTC	CASSQTGAVNYGYTF
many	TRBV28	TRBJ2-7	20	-	TGTGCCAGCAGTTTAAGCGGGTGGCTAGCCCATAGAGGCCCCCTCTACGAGCAGTACTTC	CASSLSGWLAHRGPLYEQYF